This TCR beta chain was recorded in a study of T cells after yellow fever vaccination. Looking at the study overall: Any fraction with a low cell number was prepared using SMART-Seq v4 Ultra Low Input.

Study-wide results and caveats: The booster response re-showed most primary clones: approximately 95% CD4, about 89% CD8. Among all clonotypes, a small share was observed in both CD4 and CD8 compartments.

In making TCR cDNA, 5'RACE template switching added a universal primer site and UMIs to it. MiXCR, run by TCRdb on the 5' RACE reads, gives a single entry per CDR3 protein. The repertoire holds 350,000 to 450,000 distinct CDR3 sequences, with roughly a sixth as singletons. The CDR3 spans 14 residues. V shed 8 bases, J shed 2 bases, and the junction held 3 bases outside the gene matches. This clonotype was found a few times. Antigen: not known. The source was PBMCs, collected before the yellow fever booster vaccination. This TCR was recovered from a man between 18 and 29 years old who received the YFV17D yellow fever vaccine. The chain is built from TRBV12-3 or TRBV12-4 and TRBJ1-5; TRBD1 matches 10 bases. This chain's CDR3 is CASGGQGGNQPQHF. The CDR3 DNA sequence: TGTGCCAGCGGCGGACAGGGGGGCAATCAGCCCCAGCATTTT.